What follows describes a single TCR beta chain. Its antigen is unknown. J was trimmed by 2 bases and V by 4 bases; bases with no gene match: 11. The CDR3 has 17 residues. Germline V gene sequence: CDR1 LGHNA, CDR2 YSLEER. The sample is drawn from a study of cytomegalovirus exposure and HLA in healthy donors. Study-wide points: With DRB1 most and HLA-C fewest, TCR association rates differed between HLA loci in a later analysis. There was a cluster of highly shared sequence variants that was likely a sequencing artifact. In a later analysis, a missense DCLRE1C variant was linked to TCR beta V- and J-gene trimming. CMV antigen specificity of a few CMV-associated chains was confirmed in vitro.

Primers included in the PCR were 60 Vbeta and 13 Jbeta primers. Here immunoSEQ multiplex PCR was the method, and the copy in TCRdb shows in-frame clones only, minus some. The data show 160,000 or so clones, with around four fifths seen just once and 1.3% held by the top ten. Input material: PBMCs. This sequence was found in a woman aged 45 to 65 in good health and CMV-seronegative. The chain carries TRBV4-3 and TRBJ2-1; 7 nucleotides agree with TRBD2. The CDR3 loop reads CASSLTSSGAPYNEQFF. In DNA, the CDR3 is TGCGCCAGCAGCCTCACCTCCAGCGGGGCCCCCTACAATGAGCAGTTCTTC.